Following are 19 T cell receptor beta chains from one sample sequenced in a study of T cells in localized non-small cell lung cancer. Only in-frame clones appear in the TCRdb table, and some are missing; sequencing was by immunoSEQ multiplex PCR. Found here are tens of thousands of clones, roughly 85% of them singletons; the top ten hold under 8%. The material was peripheral blood, obtained before any cancer treatment. The receptors come from a woman aged 40 to 75 with stage I lung adenocarcinoma.

This chain uses TRBV2 with TRBJ2-1; 9 bases map to TRBD2. With 7 bases clipped from V and 6 bases from J, the junction kept 10 bases outside the gene matches. CDR3 length equals 15 residues. CDR1 is SNHLY and CDR2 is FYNNEI in the germline V gene. Written as DNA, the CDR3 is TGTGCCAGCACCCCGGAGGCGGGGGGGAGCAATGAGCAGTTCTTC. The encoded protein is CASTPEAGGSNEQFF.

This clone appeared a few times. The rearrangement uses TRBV15 and TRBJ2-7; D gene ambiguous. This CDR3 is built from 14 residues. Germline CDR1 LNHNV, CDR2 YYDKDF (reference sequence). The ends were cut back, 4 bases at V and 0 bases at J, with 10 bases in the middle. The CDR3 here is CATSKSLPSYEQYF. DNA for the CDR3: TGTGCCACCAGCAAAAGCCTCCCCTCCTACGAGCAGTACTTC.

The chain couples TRBV27 to TRBJ1-3; TRBD1 is a possible D gene (5 bases). The germline V gene has CDR1 MNHEY and CDR2 SMNVEV (reference sequence). This CDR3 has 15 residues. The germline V and J ends were trimmed by 5 bases and 3 bases, with 14 bases remaining between them. The CDR3 loop is CASSLTWGHGNTIYF. CDR3 nucleotides: TGTGCCAGCAGTCTGACATGGGGCCATGGAAACACCATATATTTT.

V usage is TRBV28 and J usage is TRBJ1-6, with D possibly matching TRBD1 (6 bases). Trimming cost V 3 bases and J 8 bases, with 14 bases left between them. CDR1 and CDR2 (germline): MDHEN, SYDVKM. There are 15 residues in the CDR3. The CDR3 region is CASSFPQGTYSPLHF. The CDR3, as DNA: TGTGCCAGCAGTTTCCCACAGGGAACATATTCACCCCTCCACTTT.

The gene calls are TRBV2 and TRBJ1-2; D is unresolved. This CDR3 comprises 11 residues. V shed 2 bases and J shed 3 bases, with 1 base lying between them. Germline V CDR1 and CDR2: SNHLY, FYNNEI. Written as DNA, the CDR3 is TGTGCCAGCAGTGAACACTATGGCTACACCTTC. Protein sequence: CASSEHYGYTF.

This clone occurred a few times. The chain has TRBV11-2 and TRBJ1-3; D unresolved. The CDR3 consists of 13 residues. V shed 8 bases and J shed 4 bases, with 12 bases lying between them. CDR1 and CDR2 from the germline V gene are SGHAT and FQNNGV. In nucleotides, the CDR3 is TGTGCCAGCCAGGCCGGGTCCGGAAACACCATATATTTT. This gives the protein CASQAGSGNTIYF.

The rearrangement links TRBV15 to TRBJ2-2; perhaps TRBD1 as D (6 bases). The V and J ends lost 5 bases and 1 base respectively, with 8 bases between them. The CDR3 runs to 14 residues. Germline lookup yields CDR1 LNHNV and CDR2 YYDKDF (reference sequence). CDR3 amino acids: CATSGGWNTGELFF. The CDR3 coding sequence is TGTGCCACCAGCGGGGGCTGGAACACCGGGGAGCTGTTTTTT.

This rearrangement joins TRBV4-2 to TRBJ1-6; no clear D gene. The length of the CDR3 is 17 residues. V lost 0 bases, J lost 7 bases, and 16 bases lay in between. Germline loops: CDR1 LGHNA, CDR2 YNFKEQ. The CDR3 DNA sequence: TGTGCCAGCAGCCAAGATCAGCTTGGGGTGGGAAATTCACCCCTCCACTTT. Protein product: CASSQDQLGVGNSPLHF.

This clone appeared once. The chain is built from TRBV6-6 and TRBJ2-5, with D unclear. Trimming removed 2 bases at V and 3 bases at J, with 4 bases between. The CDR3 consists of 12 residues. Germline loops: CDR1 MNHNY, CDR2 SVGAGI (reference sequence). The CDR3 DNA is TGTGCCAGCAGTTACCCGAAAGAGACCCAGTACTTC. Translated, it gives CASSYPKETQYF.

The chain recombines TRBV18 with TRBJ2-2; 9 positions agree with TRBD1. After removal of 4 bases from V and 8 bases from J, the junction contained 14 bases not matched to a gene. This CDR3 contains 17 residues. Germline-derived CDR1 and CDR2 are KGHSH and LQKENI. The CDR3 DNA sequence: TGTGCCAGCTCACGCCATCCGGGACAGGGCTCCGGTGGGGAGCTGTTTTTT. This encodes CASSRHPGQGSGGELFF.

This chain links TRBV28 with TRBJ1-6; TRBD1 matches 7 bases. The CDR3 loop spans 17 amino acids. Losses at the gene ends were 3 bases for V and 9 bases for J; bases not matched to a gene: 14. Germline-derived CDR1 and CDR2 are MDHEN and SYDVKM. The CDR3 region has the DNA TGTGCCAGCAGTTTTAAACAGGGGCGGGGTGGTGGTTCACCCCTCCACTTT. It specifies CASSFKQGRGGGSPLHF. The complete variable domain, with remaining parts taken from reference TRBV28 and TRBJ1-6, reads DVKVTQSSRYLVKRTGEKVFLECVQDMDHENMFWYRQDPGLGLRLIYFSYDVKMKEKGDIPEGYSVSREKKERFSLILESASTNQTSMYLCASSFKQGRGGGSPLHFGNGTRLTVT.

V gene TRBV4-2 combines with J gene TRBJ2-2; D might be TRBD1 or TRBD2, each matching 6 bases. This CDR3 region has 17 residues. CDR1 is LGHNA, CDR2 YNFKEQ, per germline. V dropped 0 bases and J dropped 8 bases, with 19 bases sitting between them. CDR3: CASSQDSTGRPQGELFF. The DNA of the CDR3 is TGTGCCAGCAGCCAAGATTCCACAGGGAGGCCCCAAGGGGAGCTGTTTTTT.

The chain couples TRBV27 to TRBJ1-2; D is undetermined. This CDR3 has 13 residues. The V end lost 6 bases, the J end lost 0 bases, and 8 bases lay between the germline ends. Germline CDR1 is MNHEY and CDR2 is SMNVEV (reference sequence). This CDR3 reads CASRDTTNYGYTF. CDR3 in DNA: TGTGCCAGCAGAGACACGACTAACTATGGCTACACCTTC.

V gene TRBV5-6 combines with J gene TRBJ2-5; D gene unclear. This CDR3 is built from 15 residues. CDR1 is SGHDT and CDR2 is YYEEEE in the germline V gene. Trimming cost V 4 bases and J 5 bases, with 18 bases left between them. The CDR3 DNA is TGTGCCAGCAGCACAACCCCCCAGGAGTGGGAGACCCAGTACTTC. Its protein is CASSTTPQEWETQYF.

This clone was seen a handful of times. V gene TRBV27 combines with J gene TRBJ1-1; maybe TRBD1 (6 bases). Trimming left V 2 bases short and J 3 bases short, with 10 bases between. This CDR3 region has 14 residues. Germline CDR1 reads MNHEY; CDR2 reads SMNVEV (reference sequence). The CDR3 loop reads CASSLEGVYTEAFF. CDR3 bases: TGTGCCAGCAGTTTAGAGGGGGTGTACACTGAAGCTTTCTTT.

In this sample, this clone is medium-sized. The V call is TRBV12-5, the J call TRBJ1-3; D remains ambiguous. This CDR3 comprises 13 residues. In germline, CDR1 is LGHNT, CDR2 FRNRAP. The V end lost 5 bases, the J end lost 0 bases, and 5 bases lay between the germline ends. CDR3 nucleotides: TGTGCTAGTGGTGGCTCCTCTGGAAACACCATATATTTT. Protein sequence: CASGGSSGNTIYF. Filled out from reference TRBV12-5 and TRBJ1-3, the complete variable domain reads DARVTQTPRHKVTEMGQEVTMRCQPILGHNTVFWYRQTMMQGLELLAYFRNRAPLDDSGMPKDRFSAEMPDATLATLKIQPSEPRDSAVYFCASGGSSGNTIYFGEGSWLTVV.

The chain uses TRBV28 and TRBJ1-5; the D is unclear. Germline CDR1 MDHEN, CDR2 SYDVKM. Trimming cost V 3 bases and J 2 bases, with 11 bases left between them. CDR3 size: 15 residues. The CDR3 here is CASSFLRIGNQPQHF. In DNA, the CDR3 is TGTGCCAGCAGTTTTCTACGTATCGGCAATCAGCCCCAGCATTTT.

The V call is TRBV7-6, the J call TRBJ2-3; D uncertain. V lost 1 base, J lost 0 bases, and 5 bases lay in between. The CDR3 totals 14 residues. The germline gives CDR1 SGHVS, CDR2 FNYEAQ. Here the CDR3 DNA reads TGTGCCAGCAGCTTAGACAGAAGCACAGATACGCAGTATTTT. It codes for CASSLDRSTDTQYF.

The V gene is TRBV4-1, the J gene TRBJ1-4, with unresolved D. V dropped 1 base and J dropped 5 bases, with 14 bases sitting between them. The germline gives CDR1 MGHRA, CDR2 YSYEKL. The CDR3 consists of 16 residues. The CDR3 reads CASSQGEKSKNEKLFF. In nucleotides, the CDR3 is TGCGCCAGCAGCCAAGGTGAGAAGAGCAAAAATGAAAAACTGTTTTTT.